This T cell receptor beta chain was identified during a study of blood T cell repertoires in COVID-19. Background on the study: Acute and convalescent COVID-19 samples came from the United States, Italy and Spain. PBMCs, B-cell-depleted T cells, or T cells were the source of the cDNA or gDNA that made up the material.

Per the original methods: Nucleated cell number was recorded as an estimate derived from reference gene primer amplification. Clones were sequenced by immunoSEQ multiplex PCR, and TCRdb holds only the in-frame ones, with some missing. V, J and clone size derive from that table, while D and trimming were established from the DNA sequence. The table records around 130,000 clones, approximately 88% of them present only once. Trimming took 0 bases from V and 4 from J; bases not matched to a gene: 4. CDR3 length: 15 residues. The germline V gene has CDR1 SGDLS and CDR2 YYNGEE. The TCR was taken from a man in his sixties with acute or convalescent COVID-19. This chain joins TRBV9 and TRBJ1-3; TRBD1 matches 7 bases. The source material was peripheral blood. The CDR3 DNA is TGTGCCAGCAGCGTAGGGACAGGAAGGGGAAACACCATATATTTT. Translation: CASSVGTGRGNTIYF.